This TCR beta chain was captured in a study of blood T cell repertoires in COVID-19. For the study at large: Spain, Italy and the United States supplied samples that represented acute and convalescent COVID-19. The analysed material was cDNA or gDNA that came from T cells, B-cell-depleted T cells, or PBMCs.

Germline V lookup: CDR1 LGHDT, CDR2 YNNKEL (reference sequence). The CDR3 is 17 residues long. V dropped 0 bases and J dropped 4; count of bases not matched to a gene: 7. In the original processing: Amplification of reference gene primers was used by the study to estimate nucleated cell counts. The data were produced by immunoSEQ multiplex PCR, yet TCRdb's version contains in-frame clones alone and is incomplete. Clonal size and the V and J genes are those of that table, whereas D and trimming came from the DNA. The sample contains about 180,000 clones, 82% of which appear only once. J is TRBJ1-4 and V is TRBV3-1 (or the pseudogene TRBV3-2), with 8 bases lining up with TRBD1. The receptor's source is a woman in her 70s with acute or convalescent COVID-19. The sequencing sample was made of peripheral blood. CDR3 loop: CASSQDLRTGLNEKLFF. In nucleotides, the CDR3 is TGTGCCAGCAGCCAAGATCTGAGGACAGGGCTTAATGAAAAACTGTTTTTT.